This TCR beta chain was sequenced for a study of shared clonotypes between healthy human individuals. Source study methods: ImmunoSEQ yielded junction-only sequences lacking quality scores, so filtering differed. TCRdb's table, derived via immunoSEQ multiplex PCR, lists solely in-frame clones and lacks some. V and J calls and clone size follow that table, whereas D and trimming were derived from the DNA. In the table there are about 490,000 clones, roughly 85% of which are singletons. With V trimmed by 1 base and J by 8 bases, 4 bases remained unmatched. The germline V gene encodes CDR1 SGHDT and CDR2 YYEEEE. The CDR3 totals 15 residues.

The specimen sequenced was PBMCs. The sequence derives from a woman in her thirties or forties in good health. Some clones in this sample may be carry-over from other donors' samples. The chain couples TRBV5-6 to TRBJ2-1; 12 nucleotides match TRBD2. Here the CDR3 DNA reads TGTGCCAGCAGCTTGCAACTAGCGGGGGGAGATGAGCAGTTCTTC. Its translation is CASSLQLAGGDEQFF.